These 23 T cell receptor beta chains originate from one sample sequenced in a study of early T cells in non-severe SARS-CoV-2 infection (dated by TCRdb to the early 2020s). Library generation was performed with 5' RACE. The data were produced on a NextSeq 500. TCRdb itself trimmed the public reads at Q25 with fastp, ran MiXCR and retained productive beta chains. Entries are consolidated by CDR3 protein sequence, retaining the most common genes and DNA. The sample table records around 72,000 distinct CDR3 sequences; roughly 9.1% of these occur just once. The ten largest make up 7.6% of the sample. The starting material was whole blood, obtained at baseline. All receptors derive from an adult who was a healthcare worker with PCR-confirmed SARS-CoV-2 infection or an uninfected control (not recorded which).

The chain is built from TRBV12-3 or TRBV12-4 and TRBJ2-1, with 12 bases that match TRBD2. With V trimmed by 5 bases and J by 6 bases, 5 bases remained unmatched. The length of the CDR3 is 15 residues. The CDR3 DNA follows: TGTGCCAGCAGTGTTCTAGCGGGGGGGAGCAATGAGCAGTTCTTC. Amino acid sequence: CASSVLAGGSNEQFF.

A few counts support this clonotype. V gene TRBV5-4 combines with J gene TRBJ2-7, with TRBD1 matching 7 bases. Per the germline V gene, CDR1 is SGHNT and CDR2 is YYREEE (reference sequence). The ends lost 4 bases at V and 5 bases at J; junction bases unmatched: 6. This CDR3 is 13 amino acids long. DNA of the CDR3: TGTGCCAGCAGCGTAGATCAGGGGGACGAGCAGTACTTC. Its translation: CASSVDQGDEQYF.

This chain connects TRBV10-2 to TRBJ1-1; a possible D gene is TRBD1 (5 bases). The V gene's germline CDR1 is WSHSY and CDR2 SAAADI. The CDR3 covers 13 residues. The ends were cut back, 7 bases at V and 7 bases at J, with 16 bases in the middle. The CDR3 coding sequence is TGCGCCAGCAATGGGGACCACCGCGGTGAAGCTTTCTTT. This sequence encodes CASNGDHRGEAFF.

The V gene is TRBV7-9, the J gene TRBJ1-2; the D is unclear. CDR1 is SEHNR, CDR2 FQNEAQ, per germline (reference sequence). The CDR3 length is 12 residues. The V end lost 6 bases, the J end lost 5 bases, and 10 bases lay between the germline ends. The CDR3 bases are TGTGCCAGCAGTCCCGACACTTATGGCTACACCTTC. Protein sequence: CASSPDTYGYTF.

This clonotype occurred many times. CDR3 amino acids: CSVESAGEKLFF. The CDR3 nucleotides are TGCAGCGTTGAAAGCGCAGGCGAAAAACTGTTTTTT. This chain links TRBV29-1 with TRBJ1-4; D uncertain. Germline assignment: CDR1 SQVTM and CDR2 ANQGSEA. The CDR3 consists of 12 residues. V lost 2 bases and J lost 8, with 9 bases in between.

This clonotype was detected a few times. The J gene is TRBJ1-5, the V gene TRBV19, with TRBD1 matching 7 bases. Germline values: CDR1 LNHDA, CDR2 SQIVND (reference sequence). CDR3 size: 12 residues. V was pared by 5 bases and J by 9 bases, with 4 bases of the junction left unmatched. In nucleotides, the CDR3 is TGTGCCAGTAGTCCGACAGGGAGGCCCCAGCATTTT. The encoded protein is CASSPTGRPQHF.

CDR3 protein: CASSSGQGSATNEKLFF. CDR3 sequence (DNA): TGTGCCAGTAGTTCGGGACAGGGGTCTGCAACTAATGAAAAACTGTTTTTT. The chain recombines TRBV19 with TRBJ1-4; 10 bases fit TRBD1. This CDR3 has 17 amino acids. Trimming removed 5 bases from V and 0 bases from J; junction bases left unmatched: 6. Per germline, CDR1 LNHDA and CDR2 SQIVND (reference sequence).

This clonotype turned up a few times. The rearrangement joins TRBV27 to TRBJ1-2, with 7 bases identical to TRBD1. The CDR3 extends over 15 amino acids. Germline CDR1 reads MNHEY; CDR2 reads SMNVEV (reference sequence). Trimming took 7 bases from V and 2 from J; bases not matched to a gene: 10. CDR3 sequence (DNA): TGTGCCAGCACCAACAGGGGCCGGGAAAACTATGGCTACACCTTC. Translation: CASTNRGRENYGYTF.

This clonotype appeared many times. The gene calls are TRBV20-1 and TRBJ1-6, with a possible D match to TRBD1 (6 bases). The germline CDR1 and CDR2 sequences are DFQATT and SNEGSKA (reference sequence). The CDR3 totals 16 residues. V dropped 3 bases and J dropped 0 bases, with 12 bases sitting between them. As DNA, the CDR3 is TGCAGTGCTAGGGGGGACATGAGCTCCTATAATTCACCCCTCCACTTT. Translated: CSARGDMSSYNSPLHF.

The rearrangement links TRBV20-1 to TRBJ1-6; D not certain. Germline values: CDR1 DFQATT, CDR2 SNEGSKA (reference sequence). The CDR3 extends over 16 amino acids. Trimming removed 1 base from V and 0 bases from J, with 10 bases in between. In DNA form, the CDR3 reads TGCAGTGCTAGAGGGCCGGCGAGCTCCTATAATTCACCCCTCCACTTT. Its protein is CSARGPASSYNSPLHF.

This clonotype was counted a few times. V usage is TRBV18 and J usage is TRBJ1-1; maybe TRBD1 (5 bases). CDR1 KGHSH and CDR2 LQKENI come from the germline V gene. V lost 0 bases, J lost 3 bases, and 11 bases lay in between. This CDR3 is 15 amino acids long. For the CDR3, the DNA is TGTGCCAGCTCACCACCGGGGCTCGCGGACACTGAAGCTTTCTTT. Residues: CASSPPGLADTEAFF.

Ten or more counts support this clonotype. The chain couples TRBV9 to TRBJ2-5; 8 bases line up with TRBD2. Germline CDR1 and CDR2: SGDLS and YYNGEE. Trimming removed 3 bases from V and 1 base from J; junction bases left unmatched: 5. The CDR3 contains 15 residues. The CDR3 reads CASSGLAGLQETQYF. As DNA, the CDR3 is TGTGCCAGCAGCGGCTTAGCGGGGCTCCAAGAGACCCAGTACTTC. Looking up the rest from reference TRBV9 and TRBJ2-5 gives the full variable domain: DSGVTQTPKHLITATGQRVTLRCSPRSGDLSVYWYQQSLDQGLQFLIQYYNGEERAKGNILERFSAQQFPDLHSELNLSSLELGDSALYFCASSGLAGLQETQYFGPGTRLLVL.

This clonotype was observed many times. This chain joins TRBV11-2 and TRBJ2-7, with D possibly being TRBD1 (6 bases). CDR1 is SGHAT and CDR2 is FQNNGV in the germline V gene. CDR3 length: 15 residues. The V end lost 5 bases, the J end lost 5 bases, and 19 bases lay between the germline ends. CDR3: CASSPTRGESHEQYF. For the CDR3, the DNA is TGTGCCAGCAGCCCTACCAGGGGTGAAAGTCACGAGCAGTACTTC.

At least ten counts were recorded for this clonotype. The chain joins TRBV9 to TRBJ2-1; 8 bases agree with TRBD2. V was pared by 0 bases and J by 5 bases, with 10 bases of the junction left unmatched. Germline V gene lookup returns CDR1 SGDLS and CDR2 YYNGEE. This CDR3 is built from 17 residues. CDR3 DNA sequence: TGTGCCAGCAGCGTAGAGGCCACTAGCGGACCAAACAATGAGCAGTTCTTC. It specifies CASSVEATSGPNNEQFF.

This clonotype came up many times. The rearrangement uses TRBV12-3 or TRBV12-4 and TRBJ2-7; TRBD1 aligns across 10 bases. V dropped 5 bases and J dropped 6; count of bases not matched to a gene: 1. The CDR3 sequence is 12 residues long. The chain's CDR3 is CASSRTGGEQYF. DNA for the CDR3: TGTGCCAGCAGTCGGACAGGGGGCGAGCAGTACTTC.

This clonotype was picked up many times. DNA of the CDR3: TGCAGCGCAAACTCCGGGACAGGAGCCTACGAGCAGTACTTC. Amino acid sequence: CSANSGTGAYEQYF. V gene TRBV29-1 combines with J gene TRBJ2-7; 8 positions agree with TRBD1. Germline CDR1 reads SQVTM; CDR2 reads ANQGSEA. The length of the CDR3 is 14 residues. V lost 7 bases to trimming and J lost 2 bases; unmatched junction nucleotides: 10.

In this sample, this clonotype turned up many times. The gene calls are TRBV4-3 and TRBJ2-1; 9 bases agree with TRBD1. Trimming at V came to 2 bases and at J to 5 bases, leaving 4 bases not matched to a gene. The CDR3 runs 15 residues. Germline-derived CDR1 and CDR2 are LGHNA and YSLEER. CDR3 sequence (DNA): TGCGCCAGCAGCCAACAGGGACAGGGAAACAATGAGCAGTTCTTC. It translates to CASSQQGQGNNEQFF.

Many counts were recorded for this clonotype. The rearrangement links TRBV9 to TRBJ2-7; D might be TRBD2 (6 bases). The CDR3 extends over 13 amino acids. Germline V CDR1 and CDR2: SGDLS, YYNGEE. The V gene lost 7 bases and the J gene lost 4 bases, with 15 bases spanning the gap. CDR3 nucleotide sequence: TGTGCCAGCGGTCTGGGAGGACCTTACGAGCAGTACTTC. Encoded protein: CASGLGGPYEQYF.

The chain combines TRBV4-3 with TRBJ2-3, with D tentatively TRBD2 (6 bases). The germline CDR1 and CDR2 sequences are LGHNA and YSLEER. This CDR3 comprises 17 residues. With 0 bases removed from V and 3 bases from J, the gap between germline ends came to 16 bases. CDR3 coding DNA: TGCGCCAGCAGCCAAGAGTTTTGGGCTAGCGATACAGATACGCAGTATTTT. As protein: CASSQEFWASDTDTQYF.

This clonotype occurred a few times. The chain joins TRBV6-6 to TRBJ1-5; D gene uncertain. From germline, CDR1 is MNHNY and CDR2 SVGAGI (reference sequence). The CDR3 loop spans 10 amino acids. With 5 bases removed from V and 5 bases from J, the gap between germline ends came to 1 base. CDR3 sequence reads: CASSDQPQHF. Written as DNA, the CDR3 is TGTGCCAGCAGTGATCAGCCCCAGCATTTT.

This clonotype has at least ten counts. V gene TRBV10-3 combines with J gene TRBJ2-3; the D is unclear. Germline V CDR1 and CDR2: ENHRY, SYGVKD. With 2 bases removed from V and 2 bases from J, the gap between germline ends came to 14 bases. The CDR3 consists of 16 residues. CDR3 amino acids: CAISEARLEVTDTQYF. The CDR3 bases are TGTGCCATCAGTGAGGCAAGGCTAGAGGTCACAGATACGCAGTATTTT.

The chain joins TRBV5-1 to TRBJ2-1; 11 bases are shared with TRBD1. This CDR3 has 16 amino acids. CDR1 is SGHRS, CDR2 YFSETQ, per germline. Trimming cost V 4 bases and J 0 bases; bases outside gene matches: 3. The CDR3 nucleotides read TGCGCCAGCAGCCAGGGACAGGGGGTCTCCTACAATGAGCAGTTCTTC. Encoded protein: CASSQGQGVSYNEQFF.

This clonotype was counted at least ten times. The chain combines TRBV6-6 with TRBJ1-4; weak D call: TRBD1 (6 bases). The V end was cut by 5 bases, the J end by 7 bases, with 20 bases between. Germline values: CDR1 MNHNY, CDR2 SVGAGI (reference sequence). The CDR3 sequence is 16 residues long. This chain's CDR3 is CASSEYRGGGPEKLFF. CDR3 bases: TGTGCCAGCAGTGAATACCGAGGGGGTGGGCCTGAAAAACTGTTTTTT.